This record looks at one T cell receptor beta chain sequence and its context. Its antigen is not identified. TCRdb keeps only in-frame clones here, not all; method: immunoSEQ multiplex PCR. The sample lists about 67,000 clones; approximately 89% were seen once. Trimming cost V 5 bases and J 4 bases, with 14 bases left between them. The CDR3 is made up of 14 amino acids. The germline gives CDR1 MDHEN, CDR2 SYDVKM. This sample was included in a study of OX40 agonist ivuxolimab in advanced cancers. Points from the study as a whole: Mean expanded clone counts were higher in CD8+ than CD4+ T cells. At 0.1 to 3.0 mg/kg and by week 6, clonal expansion occurred in CD4+ and CD8+ blood T cells.

Excluded were patients having autoimmune disease history or systemic immunosuppression. This specimen was CD4+ or CD8+ T cells sorted from blood, taken in a trial of the OX40 agonist ivuxolimab. The source is an adult with an advanced solid tumor such as melanoma, head and neck, liver or kidney cancer. V usage is TRBV28 and J usage is TRBJ1-2; D not certain. The DNA for the CDR3 is TGTGCCAGCAGTCCTCCTCCACCCCGCTATGGCTACACCTTC. This encodes CASSPPPPRYGYTF.